The clone carrying this TCR beta chain was counted between two and nine times. An end of the junction does not agree with germline; a read error may underlie this. These data are taken from a study of T cell responses to AZD1222 COVID-19 vaccine. The assay was immunoSEQ multiplex PCR, and TCRdb's table has in-frame clones only and misses some. The sample lists about 110,000 clones; 88% were seen once. This sequence was found in an adult in good health. The sample in question was peripheral blood, obtained on day 0 of AZD1222 vaccination.

CDR3 loop: CASRNRQGAETSGSSHEQYF. The CDR3 coding sequence is TGTGCCAGCAGGAACAGACAGGGGGCAGAAACTAGCGGGAGCTCCCACGAGCAGTACTTC. The J gene is TRBJ2-7, the V gene TRBV2; weak D call: TRBD2 (11 bases). The CDR3 is 20 amino acids. The germline CDR1 and CDR2 sequences are SNHLY and FYNNEI.